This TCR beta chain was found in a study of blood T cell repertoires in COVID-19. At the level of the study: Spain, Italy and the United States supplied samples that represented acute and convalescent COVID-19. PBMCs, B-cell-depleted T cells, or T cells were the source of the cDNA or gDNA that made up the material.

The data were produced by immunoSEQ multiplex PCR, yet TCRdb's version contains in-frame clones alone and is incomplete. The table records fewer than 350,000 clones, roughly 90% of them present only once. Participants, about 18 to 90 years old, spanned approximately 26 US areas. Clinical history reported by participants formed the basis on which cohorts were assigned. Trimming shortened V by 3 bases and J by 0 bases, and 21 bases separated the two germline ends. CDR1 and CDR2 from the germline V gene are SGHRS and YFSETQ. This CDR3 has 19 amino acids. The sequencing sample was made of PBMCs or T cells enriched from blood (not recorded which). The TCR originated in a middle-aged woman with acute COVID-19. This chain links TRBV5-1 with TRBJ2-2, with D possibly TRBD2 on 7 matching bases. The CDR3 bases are TGCGCCAGCAGCTCGGGTCCGGGGGGCCTAGAGGCGAACACCGGGGAGCTGTTTTTT. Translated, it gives CASSSGPGGLEANTGELFF.